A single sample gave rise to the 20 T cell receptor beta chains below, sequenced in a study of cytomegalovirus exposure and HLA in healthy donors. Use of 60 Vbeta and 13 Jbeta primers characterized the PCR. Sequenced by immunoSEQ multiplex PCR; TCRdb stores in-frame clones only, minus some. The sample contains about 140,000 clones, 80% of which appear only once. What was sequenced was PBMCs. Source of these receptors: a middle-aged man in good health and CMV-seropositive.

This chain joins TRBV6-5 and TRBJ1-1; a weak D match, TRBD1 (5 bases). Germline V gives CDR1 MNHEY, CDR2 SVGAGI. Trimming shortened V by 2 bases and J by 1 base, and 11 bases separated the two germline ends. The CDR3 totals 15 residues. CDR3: CASSYGDQGNTEAFF. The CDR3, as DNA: TGTGCCAGCAGTTACGGGGATCAGGGGAACACTGAAGCTTTCTTT.

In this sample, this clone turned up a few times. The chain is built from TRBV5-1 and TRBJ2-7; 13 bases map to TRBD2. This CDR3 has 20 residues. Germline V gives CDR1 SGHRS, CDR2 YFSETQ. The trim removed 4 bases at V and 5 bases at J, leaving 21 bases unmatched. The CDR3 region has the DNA TGCGCCAGCAGCCCGGGGCTGGGACGGACGGGACTAGCGGGACGGAACGAGCAGTACTTC. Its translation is CASSPGLGRTGLAGRNEQYF.

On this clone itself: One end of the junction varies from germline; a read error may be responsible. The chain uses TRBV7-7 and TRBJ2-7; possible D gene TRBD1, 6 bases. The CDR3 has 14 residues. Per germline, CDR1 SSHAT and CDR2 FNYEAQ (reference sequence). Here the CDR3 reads CASSLGPQGYEQYF. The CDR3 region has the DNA TGTGCTAGCAGCTTAGGCCCACAGGGTTACGAGCAGTACTTC.

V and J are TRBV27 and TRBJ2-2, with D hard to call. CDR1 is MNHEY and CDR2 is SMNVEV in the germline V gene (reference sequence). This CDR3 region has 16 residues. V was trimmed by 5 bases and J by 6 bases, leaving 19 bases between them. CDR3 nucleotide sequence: TGTGCCAGCAGTCTCGATTCCTTGGTGAGAGCCGGGGAGCTGTTTTTT. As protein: CASSLDSLVRAGELFF.

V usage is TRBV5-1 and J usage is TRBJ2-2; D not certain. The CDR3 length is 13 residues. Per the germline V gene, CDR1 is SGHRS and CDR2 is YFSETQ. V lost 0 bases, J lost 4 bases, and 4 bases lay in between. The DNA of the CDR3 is TGCGCCAGCAGCTTGGGCAGCACCGGGGAGCTGTTTTTT. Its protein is CASSLGSTGELFF.

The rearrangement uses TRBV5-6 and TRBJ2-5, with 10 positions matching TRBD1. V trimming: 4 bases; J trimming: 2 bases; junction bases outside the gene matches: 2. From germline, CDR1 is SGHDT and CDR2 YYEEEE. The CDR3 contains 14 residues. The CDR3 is CASSTGQGQETQYF. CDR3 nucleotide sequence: TGTGCCAGCAGCACGGGACAGGGGCAAGAGACCCAGTACTTC.

CDR3 loop: CASSLTGAVNQPQHF. CDR3 DNA: TGTGCCAGCAGCTTGACAGGGGCGGTCAATCAGCCCCAGCATTTT. This rearrangement joins TRBV5-6 to TRBJ1-5; the match to TRBD1 covers 7 bases. Unmatched junction bases numbered 4, after V lost 1 base and J lost 3 bases. Germline V gene sequence: CDR1 SGHDT, CDR2 YYEEEE. This CDR3 has 15 amino acids.

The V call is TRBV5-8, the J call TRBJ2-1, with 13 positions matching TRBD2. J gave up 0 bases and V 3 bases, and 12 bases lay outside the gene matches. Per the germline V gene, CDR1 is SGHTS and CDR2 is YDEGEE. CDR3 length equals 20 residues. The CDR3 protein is CASSYTGLAGMSFSYNEQFF. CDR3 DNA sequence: TGTGCCAGCAGCTACACGGGACTAGCGGGGATGTCGTTCTCCTACAATGAGCAGTTCTTC. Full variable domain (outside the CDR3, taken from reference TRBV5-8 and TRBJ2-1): EAGVTQSPTHLIKTRGQQATLRCSPISGHTSVYWYQQALGLGLQFLLWYDEGEERNRGNFPPRFSGRQFPNYSSELNVNALELEDSALYLCASSYTGLAGMSFSYNEQFFGPGTRLTVL.

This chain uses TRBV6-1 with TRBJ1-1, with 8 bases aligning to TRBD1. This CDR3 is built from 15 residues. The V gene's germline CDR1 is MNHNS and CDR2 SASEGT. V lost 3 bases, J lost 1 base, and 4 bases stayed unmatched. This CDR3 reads CASSDQGAWNTEAFF. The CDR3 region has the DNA TGTGCCAGCAGTGACCAGGGGGCCTGGAACACTGAAGCTTTCTTT.

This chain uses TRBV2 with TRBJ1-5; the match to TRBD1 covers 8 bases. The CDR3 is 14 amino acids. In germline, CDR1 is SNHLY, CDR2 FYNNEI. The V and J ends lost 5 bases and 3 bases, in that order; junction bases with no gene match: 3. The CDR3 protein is CASSRDRFNQPQHF. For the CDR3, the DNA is TGTGCCAGCAGTCGGGACAGGTTCAATCAGCCCCAGCATTTT.

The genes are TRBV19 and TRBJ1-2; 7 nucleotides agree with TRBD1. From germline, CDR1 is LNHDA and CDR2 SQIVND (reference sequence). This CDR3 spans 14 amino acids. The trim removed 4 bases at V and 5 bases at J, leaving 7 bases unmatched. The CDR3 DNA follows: TGTGCCAGTAGTAACCCGGGACAGATGTATGGCTACACCTTC. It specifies CASSNPGQMYGYTF.

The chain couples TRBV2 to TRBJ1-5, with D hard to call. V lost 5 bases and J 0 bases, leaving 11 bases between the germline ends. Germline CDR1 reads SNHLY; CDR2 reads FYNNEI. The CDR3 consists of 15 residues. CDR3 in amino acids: CASSLNRYSNQPQHF. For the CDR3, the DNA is TGTGCCAGCAGTTTGAATCGGTATAGCAATCAGCCCCAGCATTTT.

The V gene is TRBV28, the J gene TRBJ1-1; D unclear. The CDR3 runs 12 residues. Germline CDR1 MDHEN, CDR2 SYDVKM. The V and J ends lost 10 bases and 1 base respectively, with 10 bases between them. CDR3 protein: CATTEGNTEAFF. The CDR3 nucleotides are TGTGCCACCACAGAGGGGAACACTGAAGCTTTCTTT.

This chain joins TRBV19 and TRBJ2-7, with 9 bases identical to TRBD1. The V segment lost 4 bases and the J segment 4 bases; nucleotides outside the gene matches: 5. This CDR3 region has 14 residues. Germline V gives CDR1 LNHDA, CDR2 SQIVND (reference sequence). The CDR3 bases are TGTGCCAGTAGTAGGGACAGGGACGGGTACGAGCAGTACTTC. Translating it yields CASSRDRDGYEQYF.

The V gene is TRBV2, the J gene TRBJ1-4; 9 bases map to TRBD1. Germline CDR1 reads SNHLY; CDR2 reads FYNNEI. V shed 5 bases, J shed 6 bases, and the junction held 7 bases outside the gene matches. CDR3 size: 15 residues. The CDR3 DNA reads TGTGCCAGCAGTAATAGACAGGGGGGAGATGAAAAACTGTTTTTT. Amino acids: CASSNRQGGDEKLFF.

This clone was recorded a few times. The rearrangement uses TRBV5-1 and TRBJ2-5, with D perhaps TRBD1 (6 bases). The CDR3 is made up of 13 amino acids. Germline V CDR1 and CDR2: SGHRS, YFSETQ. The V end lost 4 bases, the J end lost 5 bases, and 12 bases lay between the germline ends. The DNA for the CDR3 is TGCGCCAGCAGCGGAACAGGGATCGAGACCCAGTACTTC. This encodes CASSGTGIETQYF.

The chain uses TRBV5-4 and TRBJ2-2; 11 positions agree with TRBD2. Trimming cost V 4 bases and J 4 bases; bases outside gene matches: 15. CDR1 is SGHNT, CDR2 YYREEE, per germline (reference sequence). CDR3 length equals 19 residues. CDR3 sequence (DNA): TGTGCCAGCAGCCCCCCCGGGACTAGCGGAGGGACTGGCACCGGGGAGCTGTTTTTT. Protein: CASSPPGTSGGTGTGELFF.

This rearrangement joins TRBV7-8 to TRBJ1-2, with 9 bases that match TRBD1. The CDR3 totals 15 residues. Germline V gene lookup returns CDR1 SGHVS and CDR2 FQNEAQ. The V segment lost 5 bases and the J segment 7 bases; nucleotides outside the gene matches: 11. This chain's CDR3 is CASSPPGTGSRGYTF. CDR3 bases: TGTGCCAGCAGCCCTCCCGGGACAGGGAGTCGTGGCTACACCTTC.

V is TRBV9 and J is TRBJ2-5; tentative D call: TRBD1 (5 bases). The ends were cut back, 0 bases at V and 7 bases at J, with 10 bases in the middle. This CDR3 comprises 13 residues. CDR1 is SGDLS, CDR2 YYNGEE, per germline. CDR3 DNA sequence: TGTGCCAGCAGCGTAGATCAGGGTGGGACCCAGTACTTC. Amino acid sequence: CASSVDQGGTQYF.

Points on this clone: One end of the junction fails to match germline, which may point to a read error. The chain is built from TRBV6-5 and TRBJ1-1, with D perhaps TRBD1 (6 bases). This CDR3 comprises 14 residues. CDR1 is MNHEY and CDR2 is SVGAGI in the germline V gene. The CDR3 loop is CASSFHTGNAEAFF. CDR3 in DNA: TGTGCCAGCAGTTTCCACACAGGGAACGCTGAAGCTTTCTTT.